These 14 T cell receptor beta chains share one sample of origin, sequenced in a study of blood T cells in healthy people across ages. The authors ran a second PCR of 7 to 11 cycles using a sample-barcoded 5' primer and a J-beta primer mix. Each CDR3 protein is one row after TCRdb ran MiXCR on the 5' RACE reads. The repertoire has more than 800,000 distinct CDR3 sequences, about 30% of them found once; the top ten carry 15% to 20%. Sequenced sample: blood. These receptors all stem from an elderly woman in good health.

This rearrangement joins TRBV11-3 to TRBJ1-5; 7 positions match TRBD1. V lost 0 bases, J lost 3 bases, and 14 bases stayed unmatched. Per germline, CDR1 SGHNT and CDR2 YENEEA. The CDR3 is 19 amino acids. Here the CDR3 DNA reads TGTGCCAGCAGCTTAGACGAACACAGGGGCCGCGCTAACAATCAGCCCCAGCATTTT. This codes for CASSLDEHRGRANNQPQHF.

The chain uses TRBV5-1 and TRBJ2-5; TRBD1 might be the D (6 bases). The CDR3 is made up of 14 amino acids. The germline V gene encodes CDR1 SGHRS and CDR2 YFSETQ. V lost 0 bases to trimming and J lost 11 bases, with 17 bases between them. The CDR3 reads CASSLGGQRDEQYF. The CDR3 coding sequence is TGCGCCAGCAGCTTGGGGGGGCAGAGAGATGAGCAGTACTTC. Using reference TRBV5-1 and TRBJ2-5 for the parts outside the CDR3, the full variable domain is KAGVTQTPRYLIKTRGQQVTLSCSPISGHRSVSWYQQTPGQGLQFLFEYFSETQRNKGNFPGRFSGRQFSNSRSEMNVSTLELGDSALYLCASSLGGQRDEQYFGPGTRLLVL.

This clonotype was seen ten or more times. The CDR3 DNA is TGTGCCAGCACCGGAGCTGGGTGGGAAGATACGCAGTATTTT. Protein: CASTGAGWEDTQYF. The chain couples TRBV6-5 to TRBJ2-3; no clear D gene. Germline-derived CDR1 and CDR2 are MNHEY and SVGAGI. The V and J ends lost 7 bases and 5 bases respectively, with 16 bases between them. The CDR3 consists of 14 residues.

In its sample, this clonotype was seen many times. The chain links TRBV29-1 to TRBJ2-3, with D possibly TRBD2 on 5 matching bases. Germline CDR1 and CDR2: SQVTM and ANQGSEA. The V end was cut by 4 bases, the J end by 5 bases, with 25 bases between. This CDR3 is built from 17 residues. The CDR3 region has the DNA TGCAGCGTTGCTACTAGTACAGCGGACCGAGTTAGAGATACGCAGTATTTT. This sequence encodes CSVATSTADRVRDTQYF.

A word on this clonotype: One end of the junction varies from germline; a read error may be responsible. The genes are TRBV12-3 or TRBV12-4 and TRBJ1-6; 7 positions agree with TRBD1. CDR3 length: 14 residues. CDR3: CASSLGQGVSPPHF. In DNA form, the CDR3 reads TGTGCCAGCAGTTTAGGACAGGGCGTTTCACCCCCCCACTTT.

Remarks on this clonotype: A much larger clone differs from this one at a single base, so this may be a read error. The rearrangement joins TRBV5-4 to TRBJ2-5; 8 bases match TRBD1. The ends lost 0 bases at V and 13 bases at J; junction bases unmatched: 8. Germline CDR1 and CDR2: SGHNT and YYREEE (reference sequence). This CDR3 contains 13 residues. The CDR3 DNA sequence: TGTGCCAGCAGCTTGGCGGCAGGGGGCGCGAGGTACTTC. It is translated as CASSLAAGGARYF.

This clonotype was counted at least ten times. CDR3 nucleotides: TGTGCCAGCAGTTCTAGCCGGTCCTACGAGCAGTACTTC. As protein: CASSSSRSYEQYF. The rearrangement joins TRBV28 to TRBJ2-7; tentatively, D is TRBD2 (5 bases). Between the trimmed V and J ends, which lost 4 bases and 1 base, there was a span of 8 bases. This CDR3 region has 13 residues. CDR1 and CDR2 (germline): MDHEN, SYDVKM.

There are many counts of this clonotype. The chain joins TRBV6-4 to TRBJ2-1, with TRBD2 matching 10 bases. After removal of 3 bases from V and 7 bases from J, the junction contained 12 bases not matched to a gene. Per the germline V gene, CDR1 is MRHNA and CDR2 is SNTAGT. This CDR3 spans 17 amino acids. The DNA for the CDR3 is TGTGCCAGCAGTGATCAACGTCTAGCGGGGGTTAAAAATGAGCAGTTCTTC. Translation: CASSDQRLAGVKNEQFF.

This clonotype was detected many times. The chain uses TRBV7-2 and TRBJ1-2; maybe TRBD1 (5 bases). The length of the CDR3 is 16 residues. Germline CDR1 reads SGHTA; CDR2 reads FQGNSA. V lost 2 bases to trimming and J lost 0 bases, with 13 bases between them. Written as DNA, the CDR3 is TGTGCCAGCAGCTTAATCGGAGGGACGCCTAACTATGGCTACACCTTC. Translating it yields CASSLIGGTPNYGYTF. Using reference TRBV7-2 and TRBJ1-2 for the parts outside the CDR3, the full variable domain is GAGVSQSPSNKVTEKGKDVELRCDPISGHTALYWYRQSLGQGLEFLIYFQGNSAPDKSGLPSDRFSAERTGGSVSTLTIQRTQQEDSAVYLCASSLIGGTPNYGYTFGSGTRLTVV.

This clonotype was detected a few times. The V call is TRBV15, the J call TRBJ1-4; 8 nucleotides line up with TRBD1. CDR1 is LNHNV, CDR2 YYDKDF, per germline (reference sequence). The CDR3 is 18 residues long. V lost 7 bases and J lost 3; bases outside the gene matches: 16. In nucleotides, the CDR3 is TGTGCCACCACCAGTCATAGACAGGGGTTTATGGCTAATGAAAAACTGTTTTTT. Residues: CATTSHRQGFMANEKLFF. The full variable domain, with the rest looked up from reference TRBV15 and TRBJ1-4, is DAMVIQNPRYQVTQFGKPVTLSCSQTLNHNVMYWYQQKSSQAPKLLFHYYDKDFNNEADTPDNFQSRRPNTSFCFLDIRSPGLGDTAMYLCATTSHRQGFMANEKLFFGSGTQLSVL.

The rearrangement links TRBV13 to TRBJ1-2, with TRBD1 as a possible D gene (5 bases). V lost 5 bases and J lost 4, with 11 bases in between. CDR1 and CDR2 from the germline V gene are PRHDT and FYEKMQ (reference sequence). The CDR3 covers 13 residues. CDR3 protein: CASSQGRLYGYTF. As DNA, the CDR3 is TGTGCCAGCAGCCAGGGACGGCTCTATGGCTACACCTTC.

This clonotype occurred many times. The CDR3 nucleotides are TGCAGTGCTCCGCGGGACAGGGTAAACAATGAGCAGTTCTTC. It is translated as CSAPRDRVNNEQFF. The chain is built from TRBV20-1 and TRBJ2-1, with 9 bases matching TRBD1. The J segment lost 5 bases and the V segment lost 5 bases, leaving 7 bases of the junction unmatched. Germline loops: CDR1 DFQATT, CDR2 SNEGSKA (reference sequence). This CDR3 region has 14 residues.

The J gene is TRBJ1-6, the V gene TRBV7-9; maybe TRBD1 (6 bases). Trimming cost V 4 bases and J 12 bases, with 13 bases left between them. This CDR3 has 13 residues. The germline V gene encodes CDR1 SEHNR and CDR2 FQNEAQ (reference sequence). This chain's CDR3 is CASSSDLQGPLHF. CDR3 coding DNA: TGTGCCAGCAGCTCCGATTTACAGGGACCCCTCCACTTT.

V and J are TRBV12-3 or TRBV12-4 and TRBJ1-2; D gene uncertain. The CDR3 consists of 13 residues. Trimming shortened V by 3 bases and J by 6 bases, and 11 bases separated the two germline ends. CDR3 region: CASSFPHGDGYTF. Written as DNA, the CDR3 is TGTGCCAGCAGTTTTCCACACGGCGATGGCTACACCTTC.